This TCR beta chain is drawn from a study of cytomegalovirus exposure and HLA in healthy donors. The CDR3 covers 15 residues. Germline V gene sequence: CDR1 MGHRA, CDR2 YSYEKL. Donors counted as nominally healthy when sampled, yet unrecorded immune exposures were likely. This PCR relied on a set of 60 Vbeta primers and 13 Jbeta primers. Method: immunoSEQ multiplex PCR; TCRdb's copy keeps in-frame clones and lacks some. The data show roughly 120,000 clones, 82% seen once. Notes on this clone: Antigen specificity is unknown.

Findings of the study overall: Equally common other TCR beta chains were less clonally expanded than HLA-associated ones, a later analysis found. There were reportedly fewer N-insertions in an Asian-associated ancestry cluster than the roughly 700-donor mean, in a later analysis. Analyses of presence/absence relied on an assumption of roughly uniform sequencing depth across donors.

The receptor comes from a male donor in good health and CMV-seropositive. The source material was PBMCs. The genes are TRBV4-1 and TRBJ2-5; D is unclear. With the DNA end fitting TRBJ2-7 better, the J assignment may be wrong. The CDR3 region has the DNA TGCGCCAGCAGCCAAGGTCTGCTAAGCTCCTACGAGCAGTACTTC. It yields the protein CASSQGLLSSYEQYF.